The present entry profiles one T cell receptor beta chain with its context. Produced via immunoSEQ multiplex PCR; TCRdb's table is partial and in-frame only. The table includes about 120,000 clones, under 95% detected once. V gave up 3 bases and J gave up 0 bases, with 9 bases separating them. The CDR3 covers 16 residues. CDR1 is KGHSH, CDR2 LQKENI, per germline. The data originate from a study of T cell changes during pregnancy in multiple sclerosis. Specimen: peripheral blood, collected before pregnancy. The V gene is TRBV18, the J gene TRBJ2-6; D may be TRBD1 (6 bases). This TCR was recovered from a female donor with multiple sclerosis, enrolled in a pregnancy study. The CDR3 loop is CASSPDSDSGANVLTF. The CDR3 nucleotides read TGTGCCAGCTCACCGGACAGCGACTCTGGGGCCAACGTCCTGACTTTC.